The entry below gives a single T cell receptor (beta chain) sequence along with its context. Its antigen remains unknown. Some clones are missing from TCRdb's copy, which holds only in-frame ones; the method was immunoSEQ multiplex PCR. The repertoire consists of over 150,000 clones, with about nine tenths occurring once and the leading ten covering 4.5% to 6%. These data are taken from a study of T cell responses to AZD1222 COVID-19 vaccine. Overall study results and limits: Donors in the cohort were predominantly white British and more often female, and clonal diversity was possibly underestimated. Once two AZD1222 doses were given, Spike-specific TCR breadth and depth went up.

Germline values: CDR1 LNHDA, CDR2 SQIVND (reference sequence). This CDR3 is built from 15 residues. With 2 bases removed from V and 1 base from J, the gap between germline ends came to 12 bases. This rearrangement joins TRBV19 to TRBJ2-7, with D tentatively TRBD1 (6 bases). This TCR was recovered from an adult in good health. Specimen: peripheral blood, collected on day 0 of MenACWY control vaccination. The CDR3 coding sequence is TGTGCCAGTAGTATACACCGAGGGGGATCCTACGAGCAGTACTTC. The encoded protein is CASSIHRGGSYEQYF.